The 21 T cell receptor beta chains in this list originate from one sample, sequenced in a study of identical twins. In TCRdb, the 5' RACE reads were re-called with MiXCR into one record per CDR3 protein. Among approximately 190,000 distinct CDR3 sequences, 15% to 20% were seen once, and the ten largest hold around two fifths. The same data also went into a second study, on T cells expressing NK-cell markers.

The sequenced material came from CD8+ T cells sorted from blood. The receptors originated from a woman between 18 and 30 years old in good health.

This clonotype was seen only a few times. The chain uses TRBV7-8 and TRBJ2-5, with D hard to call. The CDR3 sequence is 12 residues long. CDR1 and CDR2 (germline): SGHVS, FQNEAQ. V was pared by 2 bases and J by 5 bases, with 6 bases between. CDR3 in DNA: TGTGCCAGCAGCTTACTTGCCGAGACCCAGTACTTC. Translation gives CASSLLAETQYF.

The chain is built from TRBV27 and TRBJ1-1; tentatively, D is TRBD1 (5 bases). Germline-derived CDR1 and CDR2 are MNHEY and SMNVEV (reference sequence). The ends were cut back, 2 bases at V and 1 base at J, with 14 bases in the middle. The CDR3 loop spans 16 amino acids. This CDR3 is CASSLLAGQGNTEAFF. The CDR3 DNA follows: TGTGCCAGCAGTTTACTCGCTGGGCAGGGGAACACTGAAGCTTTCTTT.

This clonotype has at least ten counts. The chain recombines TRBV25-1 with TRBJ1-1; the D gene is possibly TRBD1 (5 bases). The CDR3 runs to 13 residues. Germline V CDR1 and CDR2: MGHDK, SYGVNS. V was trimmed by 8 bases and J by 2 bases, leaving 12 bases between them. The CDR3 DNA is TGTGCCAGCGGCCCGGGGGGTAACACTGAAGCTTTCTTT. Amino acids: CASGPGGNTEAFF.

This clonotype turned up a few times. This chain connects TRBV7-8 to TRBJ2-7; D gene ambiguous. This CDR3 has 15 residues. Trimming stripped 4 bases from V and 2 bases from J, with 15 bases between. Germline CDR1 is SGHVS and CDR2 is FQNEAQ. The CDR3 DNA is TGTGCCAGCAGCTGGGCCCCGCTGGGTACCTACGAGCAGTACTTC. Translation: CASSWAPLGTYEQYF.

This chain connects TRBV11-2 to TRBJ2-3; D is tentatively TRBD1 or TRBD2 (5 bases each). The CDR3 length is 16 residues. Trimming cost V 2 bases and J 1 base, with 13 bases left between them. Germline V gene data show CDR1 as SGHAT and CDR2 as FQNNGV. In DNA, the CDR3 is TGTGCCAGCAGCTTATCCGAGGGGAGCGGCACAGATACGCAGTATTTT. It codes for CASSLSEGSGTDTQYF. Filled out from reference TRBV11-2 and TRBJ2-3, the complete variable domain reads EAGVAQSPRYKIIEKRQSVAFWCNPISGHATLYWYQQILGQGPKLLIQFQNNGVVDDSQLPKDRFSAERLKGVDSTLKIQPAKLEDSAVYLCASSLSEGSGTDTQYFGPGTRLTVL.

A few counts support this clonotype. This sequence joins TRBV29-1 and TRBJ2-5, with unresolved D. CDR1 SQVTM and CDR2 ANQGSEA come from the germline V gene. This CDR3 is 11 amino acids long. Trimming took off 8 bases at V and 3 bases at J, with 10 bases between the two ends. The CDR3 loop is CSRGGEETQYF. Here the CDR3 DNA reads TGCAGCCGAGGCGGTGAAGAGACCCAGTACTTC.

The rearrangement uses TRBV7-9 and TRBJ2-6; D unclear. The V end was cut by 0 bases, the J end by 1 base, with 7 bases between. The CDR3 length is 16 residues. Germline CDR1 is SEHNR and CDR2 is FQNEAQ (reference sequence). CDR3 protein: CASSLAGVSGANVLTF. Here the CDR3 DNA reads TGTGCCAGCAGCTTAGCTGGGGTATCTGGGGCCAACGTCCTGACTTTC.

This clonotype occurred a few times. The gene calls are TRBV12-3 or TRBV12-4 and TRBJ2-1; TRBD2 agrees at 8 bases. The CDR3 is made up of 15 amino acids. V dropped 8 bases and J dropped 5; count of bases not matched to a gene: 11. Here the CDR3 DNA reads TGTGCCAGCTGGTTCGAGCGGGAGCGAAACAATGAGCAGTTCTTC. The encoded protein is CASWFERERNNEQFF.

The V call is TRBV7-9, the J call TRBJ1-5; no definite D call. This CDR3 contains 12 residues. Deletions cut 3 bases from V and 3 bases from J, with 3 bases between. Germline values: CDR1 SEHNR, CDR2 FQNEAQ (reference sequence). The CDR3 protein is CASSFINQPQHF. In DNA, the CDR3 is TGTGCCAGCAGCTTTATCAATCAGCCCCAGCATTTT.

This chain joins TRBV5-1 and TRBJ2-7; D unclear. This CDR3 contains 15 residues. Between the trimmed V and J ends, which lost 4 bases and 0 bases, there was a span of 14 bases. CDR1 and CDR2 (germline): SGHRS, YFSETQ. CDR3 amino acids: CASSISYRSSYEQYF. DNA of the CDR3: TGCGCCAGCAGCATCTCGTATCGGTCCTCCTACGAGCAGTACTTC.

This clonotype occurred a few times. This chain joins TRBV27 and TRBJ2-7, with 10 positions matching TRBD2. Looked up from germline, CDR1 is MNHEY and CDR2 is SMNVEV (reference sequence). CDR3 length: 14 residues. Trimming removed 8 bases from V and 3 bases from J; junction bases left unmatched: 7. DNA for the CDR3: TGTGCCAGCGGGCCGGGACTAGCGAGCTACGAGCAGTACTTC. Translating gives CASGPGLASYEQYF.

This clonotype was recorded a few times. V is TRBV30 and J is TRBJ1-1; 10 nucleotides agree with TRBD1. The CDR3 sequence is 12 residues long. CDR1 GTSNPN and CDR2 SVGIG come from the germline V gene (reference sequence). After removal of 0 bases from V and 13 bases from J, the junction contained 5 bases not matched to a gene. CDR3 amino acids: CAWSVGQGDVFF. The CDR3 nucleotides are TGTGCCTGGAGTGTCGGACAGGGGGACGTTTTCTTT.

As regards this clonotype: A read error may explain this, as a much larger clone is one base away. The chain has TRBV24-1 and TRBJ2-3; D is ambiguous. In germline, CDR1 is KGHDR, CDR2 SFDVKD. The CDR3 contains 14 residues. Trimming took 4 bases from V and 0 from J, leaving 7 bases between them. CDR3 sequence reads: CATSDPWSTDTQYF. The CDR3 DNA reads TGTGCCACCAGTGACCCCTGGAGCACAGATACGCAGTATTTT.

This clonotype was seen only a few times. This chain links TRBV9 with TRBJ2-5; D uncertain. The CDR3 sequence is 15 residues long. The V gene lost 3 bases and the J gene lost 1 base, with 13 bases spanning the gap. Germline V gives CDR1 SGDLS, CDR2 YYNGEE. The CDR3 loop reads CASSAHNSPQETQYF. DNA for the CDR3: TGTGCCAGCAGCGCCCATAACAGCCCCCAAGAGACCCAGTACTTC. Full variable domain (outside the CDR3, taken from reference TRBV9 and TRBJ2-5): DSGVTQTPKHLITATGQRVTLRCSPRSGDLSVYWYQQSLDQGLQFLIQYYNGEERAKGNILERFSAQQFPDLHSELNLSSLELGDSALYFCASSAHNSPQETQYFGPGTRLLVL.

This clonotype was counted between two and nine times. The chain employs TRBV7-2 and TRBJ2-3; 9 bases are shared with TRBD2. Germline loops: CDR1 SGHTA, CDR2 FQGNSA. The CDR3 contains 17 residues. Germline trimming cut 5 bases from V and 0 bases from J; bases unmatched to any gene: 9. The CDR3 region is CASSRPASGESTDTQYF. CDR3 DNA: TGTGCCAGCAGCCGACCCGCTAGCGGGGAAAGCACAGATACGCAGTATTTT.

The V gene is TRBV6-1, the J gene TRBJ2-3, with 11 bases identical to TRBD1. V was clipped by 8 bases and J by 2 bases; unmatched bases: 12. The CDR3 has 17 residues. From germline, CDR1 is MNHNS and CDR2 SASEGT. The CDR3 loop is CASSPGDRGYTTDTQYF. CDR3 bases: TGTGCCAGCTCCCCGGGGGACAGGGGGTATACCACAGATACGCAGTATTTT.

This clonotype was observed a few times. J is TRBJ2-7 and V is TRBV14; maybe TRBD2 (5 bases). The germline gives CDR1 SGHDN, CDR2 FVKESK. This CDR3 has 15 residues. Trimming stripped 0 bases from V and 7 bases from J, with 16 bases between. The CDR3 loop reads CASSQEWPIAKEQYF. In DNA, the CDR3 is TGTGCCAGCAGCCAAGAATGGCCGATAGCGAAAGAGCAGTACTTC.

The chain uses TRBV12-3 or TRBV12-4 and TRBJ2-1; D possibly uses TRBD1 or TRBD2 (5 bases each). Trimming removed 2 bases at V and 3 bases at J, with 11 bases between. This CDR3 has 15 residues. The CDR3 protein is CASSLTGPRYNEQFF. For the CDR3, the DNA is TGTGCCAGCAGTTTAACGGGGCCCCGCTACAATGAGCAGTTCTTC.

The chain couples TRBV6-1 to TRBJ2-7; TRBD1 matches 11 bases. Germline CDR1 and CDR2: MNHNS and SASEGT. V gave up 8 bases and J gave up 3 bases; unmatched junction bases: 9. The CDR3 covers 15 residues. The CDR3 reads CASSTGTGGFYEQYF. CDR3 sequence (DNA): TGTGCCAGCTCTACCGGGACAGGGGGATTCTACGAGCAGTACTTC.

This clonotype was seen more than once but under ten times. The chain has TRBV6-6 and TRBJ2-1; tentative D call: TRBD1 (7 bases). The CDR3 has 12 amino acids. The germline CDR1 and CDR2 sequences are MNHNY and SVGAGI (reference sequence). The V and J ends lost 6 bases and 8 bases respectively, with 11 bases between them. This chain's CDR3 is CASRQGEDEQFF. The DNA for the CDR3 is TGTGCCAGCAGGCAGGGGGAGGATGAGCAGTTCTTC.

This clonotype was picked up a small number of times. The chain combines TRBV7-9 with TRBJ2-3; the D gene is possibly TRBD2 (5 bases). The CDR3 loop spans 13 amino acids. Trimming took off 6 bases at V and 6 bases at J, with 13 bases between the two ends. Germline-derived CDR1 and CDR2 are SEHNR and FQNEAQ (reference sequence). The CDR3 here is CASSSTSSDTQYF. In nucleotides, the CDR3 is TGTGCCAGCAGTTCAACTAGTTCCGATACGCAGTATTTT.